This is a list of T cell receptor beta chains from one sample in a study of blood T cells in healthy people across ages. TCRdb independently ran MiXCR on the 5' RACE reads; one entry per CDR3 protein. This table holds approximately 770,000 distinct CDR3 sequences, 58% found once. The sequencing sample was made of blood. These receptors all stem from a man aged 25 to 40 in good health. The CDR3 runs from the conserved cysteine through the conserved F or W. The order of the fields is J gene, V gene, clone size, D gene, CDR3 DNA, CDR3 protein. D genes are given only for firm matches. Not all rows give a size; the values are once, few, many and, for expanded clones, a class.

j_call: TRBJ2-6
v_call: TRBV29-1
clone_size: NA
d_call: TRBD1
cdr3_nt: TGCAGTGCAGTGGGACAGGGGGAATCTGGGGCCAACGCCCTGACTTTC
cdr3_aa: CSAVGQGESGANALTF

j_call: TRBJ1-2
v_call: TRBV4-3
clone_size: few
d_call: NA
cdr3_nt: TGCGCCAGCGGGCCGGGACAATCGGGCGGCTACACCTTC
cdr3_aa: CASGPGQSGGYTF

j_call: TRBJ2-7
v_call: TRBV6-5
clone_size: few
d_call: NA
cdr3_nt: TGTGCCAGCAGTTACTCGAGGGTAACTTGGGATGGGACCTACGAGCAGTACTTC
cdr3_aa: CASSYSRVTWDGTYEQYF

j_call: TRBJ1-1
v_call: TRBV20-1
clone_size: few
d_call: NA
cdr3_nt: TGCAGTGCTAGCCCGGATATGAACGCTGAAGCTTTCTTT
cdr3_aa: CSASPDMNAEAFF

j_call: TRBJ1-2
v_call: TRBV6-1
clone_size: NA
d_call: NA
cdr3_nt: TGTGCCAGCAGTGATATGAGTAGGGAATTTGGCTACACCTTC
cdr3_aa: CASSDMSREFGYTF

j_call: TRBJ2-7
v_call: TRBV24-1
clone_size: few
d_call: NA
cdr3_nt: TGTGCCACCAGTGCAGGGCCAGTGTCCTACGAGCAGTACTTC
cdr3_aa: CATSAGPVSYEQYF

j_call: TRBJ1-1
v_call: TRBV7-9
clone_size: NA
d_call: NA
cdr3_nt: TGTGCCAGCAGCCCGGGGGAAAGAAGCACTGAAGCTTTCTTT
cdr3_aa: CASSPGERSTEAFF

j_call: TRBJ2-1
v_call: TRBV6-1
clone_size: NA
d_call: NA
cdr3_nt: TGTGCCAGCTCCGACCGGGGGCCTTGGGGTGAGCAGTTCTTC
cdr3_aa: CASSDRGPWGEQFF

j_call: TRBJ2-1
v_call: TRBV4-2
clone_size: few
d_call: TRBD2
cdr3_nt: TGTGCCAGCAGCCCCCCTACGGGGGGTCAGAATGAGCAGTTCTTC
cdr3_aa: CASSPPTGGQNEQFF

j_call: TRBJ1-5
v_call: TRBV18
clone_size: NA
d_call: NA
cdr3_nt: TGTGCCAGCTCACCATCAGGGATAGAGCAGCCCCAGCATTTT
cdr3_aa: CASSPSGIEQPQHF

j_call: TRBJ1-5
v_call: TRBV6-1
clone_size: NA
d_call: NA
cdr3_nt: TGTGCCAGCAGGAGGGACAACACAAATCAGCCCCAGCATTTT
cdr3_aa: CASRRDNTNQPQHF

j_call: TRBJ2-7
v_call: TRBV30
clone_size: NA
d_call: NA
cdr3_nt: TGTGCCTGGAGTGCCTCGATTTACGAGCAGTACTTC
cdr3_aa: CAWSASIYEQYF

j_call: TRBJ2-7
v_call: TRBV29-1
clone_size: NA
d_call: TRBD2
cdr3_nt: TGCAGCGTGGCGGGAGCTACGGAGCAGTACTTC
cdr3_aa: CSVAGATEQYF

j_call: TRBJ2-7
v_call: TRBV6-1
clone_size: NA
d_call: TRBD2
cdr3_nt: TGTGCCAGCAGTGGACCTGGGACTAGCGAATGGTTCTACGAGCAGTACTTC
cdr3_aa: CASSGPGTSEWFYEQYF

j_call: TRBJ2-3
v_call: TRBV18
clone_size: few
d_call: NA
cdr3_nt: TGTGCCAGCTCACAAACGGGACAAAGCACAGATACGCAGTATTTT
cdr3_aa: CASSQTGQSTDTQYF

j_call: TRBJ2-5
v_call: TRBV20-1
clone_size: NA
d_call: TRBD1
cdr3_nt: TGCAGTCCCGGCCGTCACGGACAGGGGATCGAGACCCAGTACTTC
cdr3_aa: CSPGRHGQGIETQYF

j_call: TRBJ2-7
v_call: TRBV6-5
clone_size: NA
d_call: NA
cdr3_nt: TGTGCCAGCAGTTACCCGGGCAGCTACGAGCAGTACTTC
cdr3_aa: CASSYPGSYEQYF

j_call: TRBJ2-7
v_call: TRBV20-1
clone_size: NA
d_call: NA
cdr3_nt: TGCAGTGCTAGAGAAATCCTAGCCCACGAGCAGTACTTC
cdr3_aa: CSAREILAHEQYF

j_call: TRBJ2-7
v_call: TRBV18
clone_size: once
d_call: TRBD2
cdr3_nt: TGTGCCAGCTCCCTCGAGCCGGGAGGATACGAGCAGTACTTC
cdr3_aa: CASSLEPGGYEQYF

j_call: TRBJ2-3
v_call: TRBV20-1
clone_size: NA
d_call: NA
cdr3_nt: TGCAGTGCTAGAGATTACCGGGACTGGGACGATACGCAGTATTTT
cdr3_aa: CSARDYRDWDDTQYF

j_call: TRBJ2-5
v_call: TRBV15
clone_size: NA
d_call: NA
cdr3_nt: TGTGCCACCAGTAGGTCATCGGAGACCCAGTACTTC
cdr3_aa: CATSRSSETQYF

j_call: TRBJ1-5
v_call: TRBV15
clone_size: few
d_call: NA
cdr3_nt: TGTGCCACCAGCAGAGGGAATCAGCCCCAGCATTTT
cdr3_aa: CATSRGNQPQHF

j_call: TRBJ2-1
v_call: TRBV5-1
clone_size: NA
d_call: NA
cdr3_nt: TGCGCCAGCAGCTTTGGCCAGTCGGGCAATGAGCAGTTCTTC
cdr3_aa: CASSFGQSGNEQFF

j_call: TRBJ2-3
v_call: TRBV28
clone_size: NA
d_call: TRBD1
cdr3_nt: TGTGCCAGCAGTCACCGACAGGGGATAAGAACAGATACGCAGTATTTT
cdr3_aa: CASSHRQGIRTDTQYF

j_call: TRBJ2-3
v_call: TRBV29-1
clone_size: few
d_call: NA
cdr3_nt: TGCAGCGTTGAGAAGGTCGGCCAGGCCGCAGATACGCAGTATTTT
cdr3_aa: CSVEKVGQAADTQYF

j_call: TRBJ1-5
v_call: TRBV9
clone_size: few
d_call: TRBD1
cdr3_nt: TGTGCCAGCAGCGCGGGGGACAGTCAGCCCCAGCATTTT
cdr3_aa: CASSAGDSQPQHF

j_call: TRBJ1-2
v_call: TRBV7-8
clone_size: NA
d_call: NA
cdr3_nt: TGTGCCAGCAGCTTAGTGGGGGCGCTGGGCTACACCTTC
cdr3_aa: CASSLVGALGYTF

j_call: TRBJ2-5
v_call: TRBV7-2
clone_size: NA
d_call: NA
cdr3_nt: TGTGCCAGCAGCGCCGTGTCCCTTCCGCGAGAGACCCAGTACTTC
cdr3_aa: CASSAVSLPRETQYF

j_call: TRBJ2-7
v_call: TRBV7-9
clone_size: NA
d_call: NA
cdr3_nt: TGTGCCGGCTCCTCCTCCGGGAGCCTTTCCTACGAGCAGTACTTC
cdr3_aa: CAGSSSGSLSYEQYF

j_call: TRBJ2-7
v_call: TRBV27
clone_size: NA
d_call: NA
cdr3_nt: TGTGCCAGCAGTTTAGCCGGAGTTGGCTCCGAGCAGTACTTC
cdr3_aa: CASSLAGVGSEQYF

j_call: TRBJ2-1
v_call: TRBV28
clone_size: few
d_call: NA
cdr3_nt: TGTGCCGTTGGACTTCCTAATGAGCAGTTCTTC
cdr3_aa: CAVGLPNEQFF

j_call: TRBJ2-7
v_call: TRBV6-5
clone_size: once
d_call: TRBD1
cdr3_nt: TGTGCCAGCAGTTATAAGATCCGGTTGGGGGACAGGCTTTACGAGCAGTACTTC
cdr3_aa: CASSYKIRLGDRLYEQYF

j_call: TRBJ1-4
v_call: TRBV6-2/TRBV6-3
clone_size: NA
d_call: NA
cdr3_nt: TGTGCCAGCAGTTATGAGAGGGAAAAACTGTTTTTT
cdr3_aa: CASSYEREKLFF

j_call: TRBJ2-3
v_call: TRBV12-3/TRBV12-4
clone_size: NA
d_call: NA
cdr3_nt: TGTGCCAGCAGTTTATATGCTAGTTCAGATACGCAGTATTTT
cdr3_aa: CASSLYASSDTQYF

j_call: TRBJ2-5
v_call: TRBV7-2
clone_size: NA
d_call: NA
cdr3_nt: TGTGCCAGCAAGGACCGGGGCCGCAATGAGCAGTACTTC
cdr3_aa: CASKDRGRNEQYF

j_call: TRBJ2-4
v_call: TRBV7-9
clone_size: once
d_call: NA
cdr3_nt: TGTGCCAGCAGTATAGACCCGGCCCCCCAGCCTCGTGGCATTCAGTACTTC
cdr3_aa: CASSIDPAPQPRGIQYF

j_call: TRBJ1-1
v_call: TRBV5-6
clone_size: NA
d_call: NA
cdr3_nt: TGTGCCAGCAGCACCAGGACCGTACTACAAGCTTTCTTT
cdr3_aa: CASSTRTVLQAFF

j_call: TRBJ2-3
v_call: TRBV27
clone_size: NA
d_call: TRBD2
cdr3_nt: TGTGCCAGCAGACTACTAGCGGGAGTGGATACGCAGTATTTT
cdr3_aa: CASRLLAGVDTQYF

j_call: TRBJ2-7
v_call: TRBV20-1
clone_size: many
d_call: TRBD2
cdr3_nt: TGCAGTGCTACTAGCGGACTACGCGAGCAGTACTTC
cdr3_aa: CSATSGLREQYF

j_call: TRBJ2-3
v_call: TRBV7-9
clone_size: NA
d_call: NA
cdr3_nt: TGTGCCAGCACCAGATACGGCGGGGGACAGAGCACAGATACGCAGTATTTT
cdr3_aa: CASTRYGGGQSTDTQYF

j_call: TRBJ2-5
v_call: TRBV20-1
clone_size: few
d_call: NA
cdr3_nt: TGCAGTGCTAGAGATGCAGTGGCGGGGACCCAGTACTTC
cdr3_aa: CSARDAVAGTQYF

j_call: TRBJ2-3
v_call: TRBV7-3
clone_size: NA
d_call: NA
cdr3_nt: TGTGTCAGCAGCTTAACCCACTCTAGTGATACGCAGTATTTT
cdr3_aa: CVSSLTHSSDTQYF

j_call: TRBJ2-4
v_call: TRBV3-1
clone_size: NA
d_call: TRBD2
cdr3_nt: TGTGCCAGCAGCCCCCGGATAGCGGGCCTTACAGAGCAGTACTTC
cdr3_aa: CASSPRIAGLTEQYF

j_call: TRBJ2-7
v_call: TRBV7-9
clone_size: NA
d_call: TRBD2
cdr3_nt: TGTGCCAGCAGCCAACCTGAGCGGGGGGCCTACGAGCAGTACTTC
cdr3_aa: CASSQPERGAYEQYF

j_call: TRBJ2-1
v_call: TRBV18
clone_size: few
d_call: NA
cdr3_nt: TGTGCCAGCTCACCCCCGTCCCGGGATGAGCAGTTCTTC
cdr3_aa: CASSPPSRDEQFF

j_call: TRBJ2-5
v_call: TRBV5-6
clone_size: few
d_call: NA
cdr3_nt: TGTGCCAGCAGGCTTGGGGCGGCGGAGACCCAGTACTTC
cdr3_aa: CASRLGAAETQYF

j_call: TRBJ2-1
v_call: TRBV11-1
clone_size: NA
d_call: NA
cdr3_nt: TGTGCCAGCAGCTTAAACAGGGTCTCCTACAATGAGCAGTTCTTC
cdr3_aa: CASSLNRVSYNEQFF

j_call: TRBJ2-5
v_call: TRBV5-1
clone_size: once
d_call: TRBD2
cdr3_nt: TGCGCCAGCAGATCGGGTGCGGGAGAATTTGGCGAGACCCAGTACTTC
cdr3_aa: CASRSGAGEFGETQYF

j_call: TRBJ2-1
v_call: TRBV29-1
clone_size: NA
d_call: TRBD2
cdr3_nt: TGCAGCGTTGTCTATCGCGGGAGGTCTTACAATGAGCAGTTCTTC
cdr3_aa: CSVVYRGRSYNEQFF

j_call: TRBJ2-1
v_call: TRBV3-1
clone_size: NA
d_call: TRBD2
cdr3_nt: TGTGCCAGCAGCCACGTAGCGGGGGAGCCCTACAATGAGCAGTTCTTC
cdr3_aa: CASSHVAGEPYNEQFF

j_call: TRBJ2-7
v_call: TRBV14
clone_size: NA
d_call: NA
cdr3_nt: TGTGCCAGCTTCGGGAGCTACGAGCAGTACTTC
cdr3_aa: CASFGSYEQYF

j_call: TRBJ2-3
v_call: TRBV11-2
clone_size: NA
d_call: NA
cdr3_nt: TGTGCCAGCAGCTCCCCATTGCGGGGCACAGATACGCAGTATTTT
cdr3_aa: CASSSPLRGTDTQYF

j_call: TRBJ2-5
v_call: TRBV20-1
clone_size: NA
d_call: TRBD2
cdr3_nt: TGCAGTGCCCCCGAATGGGGGGGGTACCAAGAGACCCAGTACTTC
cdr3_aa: CSAPEWGGYQETQYF